The 19 T cell receptor beta chains reported below all come from one sample, sequenced in a study of blood T cell repertoires in COVID-19. Clones were sequenced by immunoSEQ multiplex PCR, and TCRdb holds only the in-frame ones, with some missing. The table records hundreds of thousands of clones, 85% of them present only once. The sequenced sample consisted of PBMCs or T cells enriched from blood (not recorded which). These receptors came from a woman between 50 and 59 years old who had recovered from COVID-19.

Only a few counts were recorded for this clone. Other DNA sequences in the same sample also yield this CDR3. The V call is TRBV18, the J call TRBJ2-7; the match to TRBD1 covers 11 bases. V dropped 3 bases and J dropped 3; count of bases not matched to a gene: 4. Per germline, CDR1 KGHSH and CDR2 LQKENI. CDR3 size: 15 residues. The CDR3 sequence: CASSPGTGGIYEQYF. The CDR3 nucleotides are TGTGCCAGCTCACCGGGGACAGGGGGAATCTACGAGCAGTACTTC.

The chain has TRBV12-3 or TRBV12-4 and TRBJ1-6; D is ambiguous. The CDR3 consists of 13 residues. The V end was cut by 3 bases, the J end by 7 bases, with 7 bases between. In nucleotides, the CDR3 is TGTGCCAGCAGTTTTGGGGAGAATTCACCCCTCCACTTT. Translation: CASSFGENSPLHF.

The chain uses TRBV19 and TRBJ1-1; tentative D call: TRBD1 (6 bases). V gave up 1 base and J gave up 6 bases, with 12 bases separating them. The V gene's germline CDR1 is LNHDA and CDR2 SQIVND (reference sequence). The CDR3 spans 14 residues. In nucleotides, the CDR3 is TGTGCCAGTAGTATAGGCAGGGGCGGTCCTGAAGCTTTCTTT. It specifies CASSIGRGGPEAFF.

The chain has TRBV12-3 or TRBV12-4 and TRBJ1-2, with no clear D. Trimming pared 5 bases from V and 2 bases from J, leaving 9 bases between. The CDR3 covers 13 residues. The CDR3, as DNA: TGTGCCAGCAGTCCTCGGGGAAACTATGGCTACACCTTC. Translated, it gives CASSPRGNYGYTF.

This chain links TRBV6-5 with TRBJ2-7; tentative D call: TRBD1 (5 bases). Germline-derived CDR1 and CDR2 are MNHEY and SVGAGI. The V end was cut by 2 bases, the J end by 0 bases, with 14 bases between. The CDR3 runs 16 residues. Here the CDR3 DNA reads TGTGCCAGCAGTTACGCAGCAGGGCCGGGCTCCTACGAGCAGTACTTC. This gives the protein CASSYAAGPGSYEQYF.

V gene TRBV12-3 or TRBV12-4 combines with J gene TRBJ2-5; 7 nucleotides align to TRBD2. V shed 7 bases, J shed 7 bases, and the junction held 6 bases outside the gene matches. The CDR3 runs 12 residues. The CDR3 DNA reads as TGTGCCAGCACCACCCCGGGGGGGACCCAGTACTTC. This codes for CASTTPGGTQYF.

The rearrangement uses TRBV3-1 (or the pseudogene TRBV3-2) and TRBJ2-7; D not resolved. The germline V gene has CDR1 LGHDT and CDR2 YNNKEL (reference sequence). Trimming left V 2 bases short and J 6 bases short, with 11 bases between. The length of the CDR3 is 13 residues. The CDR3 DNA is TGTGCCAGCAGCCAACAGCCGGGTCGCGAGCAGTACTTC. Translating it yields CASSQQPGREQYF.

The CDR3 sequence: CATQTGSYNSPLHF. CDR3 DNA: TGTGCCACGCAAACAGGGTCATATAATTCACCCCTCCACTTT. The chain is built from TRBV19 and TRBJ1-6; D is possibly TRBD1 (6 bases). Germline values: CDR1 LNHDA, CDR2 SQIVND (reference sequence). The CDR3 loop spans 14 amino acids. Deletions cut 10 bases from V and 4 bases from J, with 14 bases between. The variable domain in full, completed from reference TRBV19 and TRBJ1-6, reads DGGITQSPKYLFRKEGQNVTLSCEQNLNHDAMYWYRQDPGQGLRLIYYSQIVNDFQKGDIAEGYSVSREKKESFPLTVTSAQKNPTAFYLCATQTGSYNSPLHFGNGTRLTVT.

The chain employs TRBV2 and TRBJ2-3, with 10 bases that match TRBD1. J gave up 0 bases and V 6 bases, and 9 bases lay outside the gene matches. The germline CDR1 and CDR2 sequences are SNHLY and FYNNEI. The CDR3 sequence is 17 residues long. The CDR3 here is CASRALTGGLSTDTQYF. CDR3 in DNA: TGTGCCAGCAGAGCGCTGACAGGGGGCTTGAGCACAGATACGCAGTATTTT.

The CDR3 DNA is TGTGCCAGCTCACCAGGAGGCAGAGAATCACCCCTCCACTTT. Its translation: CASSPGGRESPLHF. The chain joins TRBV18 to TRBJ1-6; D gene uncertain. Germline CDR1 KGHSH, CDR2 LQKENI. The CDR3 is made up of 14 amino acids. V was cut by 2 bases and J by 10 bases, with 12 bases left in between.

This chain connects TRBV13 to TRBJ1-2, with a tentative D call TRBD1 (6 bases). V lost 5 bases and J 4 bases, leaving 14 bases between the germline ends. The CDR3 has 14 residues. The V gene's germline CDR1 is PRHDT and CDR2 FYEKMQ (reference sequence). In DNA, the CDR3 is TGTGCCAGCAGCGAACAGGGAAGTGGCTATGGCTACACCTTC. Encoded protein: CASSEQGSGYGYTF.

V gene TRBV6-5 combines with J gene TRBJ1-5; D is undetermined. The germline V gene has CDR1 MNHEY and CDR2 SVGAGI. This CDR3 comprises 12 residues. The V end was cut by 6 bases, the J end by 7 bases, with 10 bases between. The CDR3, as DNA: TGTGCCAGCAGCACTGCGTTGCAGCCCCAGCATTTT. It yields the protein CASSTALQPQHF.

This clone was seen only once. CDR3 coding DNA: TGTGCCAGCAGCTTCGGACAAGGGGTCAATTCACCCCTCCACTTT. Translated: CASSFGQGVNSPLHF. The chain employs TRBV11-2 and TRBJ1-6, with a possible D match to TRBD1 (5 bases). Germline values: CDR1 SGHAT, CDR2 FQNNGV. Trimming shortened V by 3 bases and J by 7 bases, and 13 bases separated the two germline ends. The CDR3 length is 15 residues.

The gene calls are TRBV5-6 and TRBJ1-5; D gene ambiguous. V was clipped by 1 base and J by 6 bases, with 17 bases between them. Germline assignment: CDR1 SGHDT and CDR2 YYEEEE. This CDR3 has 16 residues. The chain's CDR3 is CASSLSGSRMSQPQHF. The CDR3 DNA follows: TGTGCCAGCAGCTTGAGCGGGTCCAGAATGAGTCAGCCCCAGCATTTT.

This clone was seen only a few times. The chain joins TRBV30 to TRBJ1-6; D is unclear. V gave up 4 bases and J gave up 7 bases, with 17 bases separating them. Germline-derived CDR1 and CDR2 are GTSNPN and SVGIG (reference sequence). This CDR3 comprises 15 residues. CDR3 sequence (DNA): TGTGCCTGGAACGCGGGCCAGGCCTTGAATTCACCCCTCCACTTT. Translation gives CAWNAGQALNSPLHF.

This rearrangement joins TRBV4-2 to TRBJ1-4, with D tentatively TRBD1 (6 bases). The CDR3 is 15 residues long. Germline assignment: CDR1 LGHNA and CDR2 YNFKEQ. V was cut by 0 bases and J by 5 bases, with 10 bases left in between. CDR3 residues: CASSQDRQGNEKLFF. In DNA form, the CDR3 reads TGTGCCAGCAGCCAAGATCGGCAGGGGAATGAAAAACTGTTTTTT.

J is TRBJ2-1 and V is TRBV18; possible D gene TRBD2, 5 bases. CDR3 length: 13 residues. With 5 bases removed from V and 8 bases from J, the gap between germline ends came to 13 bases. CDR1 is KGHSH, CDR2 LQKENI, per germline. Here the CDR3 DNA reads TGTGCCAGCTCAGGCCATGCGGGCGATGAGCAGTTCTTC. Its protein product is CASSGHAGDEQFF.

For the CDR3, the DNA is TGTGCCAGCAGCTCCGGACTAGCGGGAGCAGATACGCAGTATTTT. Protein sequence: CASSSGLAGADTQYF. The V gene is TRBV5-4, the J gene TRBJ2-3; the match to TRBD2 covers 13 bases. CDR1 is SGHNT and CDR2 is YYREEE in the germline V gene (reference sequence). The CDR3 consists of 15 residues. Unmatched junction bases numbered 2, after V lost 3 bases and J lost 4 bases.

This chain connects TRBV15 to TRBJ2-2; TRBD1 is a possible D gene (5 bases). Germline loops: CDR1 LNHNV, CDR2 YYDKDF (reference sequence). V was shortened by 3 bases and J by 1 base, with 6 bases between the two germline ends. This CDR3 contains 14 residues. CDR3 in amino acids: CATSRTVNTGELFF. The CDR3 coding sequence is TGTGCCACCAGCAGGACAGTGAACACCGGGGAGCTGTTTTTT.